The 8 T cell receptor beta chains below were found in one sample sequenced in a study of identifying expanded T cells in peripheral blood. Clones were sequenced by immunoSEQ multiplex PCR, and TCRdb holds only the in-frame ones, with some missing. Of 95,000 to 100,000 clones listed, 70% to 90% are singletons. The sample taken for sequencing was blood. The source of these receptors is a person aged 18 to 70 in good health.

The V gene is TRBV7-9, the J gene TRBJ2-7; possibly TRBD1 for D (5 bases). The germline V gene encodes CDR1 SEHNR and CDR2 FQNEAQ (reference sequence). The CDR3 spans 16 residues. Trimming stripped 2 bases from V and 1 base from J, with 15 bases between. In nucleotides, the CDR3 is TGTGCCAGCAGCTTATTGGAAGGGGTAGGGTCCTACGAGCAGTACTTC. Translated: CASSLLEGVGSYEQYF.

The chain links TRBV7-2 to TRBJ2-6; D is unclear. The CDR3 spans 17 residues. Trimming cost V 1 base and J 2 bases, with 12 bases left between them. The V gene's germline CDR1 is SGHTA and CDR2 FQGNSA. CDR3 nucleotide sequence: TGTGCCAGCAGCTTAGAGTTTTGGCTAGCTGGGGCCAACGTCCTGACTTTC. Its protein is CASSLEFWLAGANVLTF.

This clone was found once. CDR3 sequence reads: CASTLSPLGGNTIYF. The CDR3 region has the DNA TGTGCCAGTACTCTAAGTCCACTTGGGGGAAACACCATATATTTT. V gene TRBV19 combines with J gene TRBJ1-3; D is undetermined. Germline-derived CDR1 and CDR2 are LNHDA and SQIVND (reference sequence). The CDR3 spans 15 residues. V was cut by 7 bases and J by 4 bases, with 17 bases left in between.

There are a few counts of this clone. The chain carries TRBV2 and TRBJ1-2, with TRBD1 matching 7 bases. The CDR3 contains 11 residues. Germline V lookup: CDR1 SNHLY, CDR2 FYNNEI. V lost 6 bases to trimming and J lost 8 bases; unmatched junction nucleotides: 3. CDR3 loop: CASRDRDGYTF. CDR3 DNA sequence: TGTGCCAGCAGAGACAGGGACGGCTACACCTTC.

J is TRBJ2-7 and V is TRBV6-6; TRBD2 agrees at 12 bases. After removal of 3 bases from V and 4 bases from J, the junction contained 4 bases not matched to a gene. Germline CDR1 MNHNY, CDR2 SVGAGI (reference sequence). CDR3 length: 15 amino acids. The CDR3 loop is CASSYGLAGTYEQYF. In DNA, the CDR3 is TGTGCCAGCAGTTATGGACTAGCGGGGACTTACGAGCAGTACTTC.

This chain uses TRBV6-5 with TRBJ2-7; D unresolved. The CDR3 sequence is 14 residues long. Trimming cost V 4 bases and J 2 bases, with 12 bases left between them. Germline assignment: CDR1 MNHEY and CDR2 SVGAGI. CDR3 region: CASSFLDGAYEQYF. CDR3 in DNA: TGTGCCAGCAGTTTCCTCGACGGAGCCTACGAGCAGTACTTC.

This chain connects TRBV19 to TRBJ2-3; either TRBD1 or TRBD2 may fit D (5 bases each). V was shortened by 3 bases and J by 5 bases, with 12 bases between the two germline ends. In germline, CDR1 is LNHDA, CDR2 SQIVND (reference sequence). The CDR3 length is 14 residues. The CDR3 region has the DNA TGTGCCAGTAGTATCGGACACGGAGGAGATACGCAGTATTTT. Translated, it gives CASSIGHGGDTQYF.

V is TRBV6-5 and J is TRBJ2-7; TRBD1 matches at 8 bases. Germline assignment: CDR1 MNHEY and CDR2 SVGAGI. Unmatched junction bases numbered 7, after V lost 0 bases and J lost 6 bases. The CDR3 length is 15 residues. The CDR3 DNA is TGTGCCAGCAGTTACTCGAGCCAGGGGGCGGGCGAGCAGTACTTC. This gives the protein CASSYSSQGAGEQYF.